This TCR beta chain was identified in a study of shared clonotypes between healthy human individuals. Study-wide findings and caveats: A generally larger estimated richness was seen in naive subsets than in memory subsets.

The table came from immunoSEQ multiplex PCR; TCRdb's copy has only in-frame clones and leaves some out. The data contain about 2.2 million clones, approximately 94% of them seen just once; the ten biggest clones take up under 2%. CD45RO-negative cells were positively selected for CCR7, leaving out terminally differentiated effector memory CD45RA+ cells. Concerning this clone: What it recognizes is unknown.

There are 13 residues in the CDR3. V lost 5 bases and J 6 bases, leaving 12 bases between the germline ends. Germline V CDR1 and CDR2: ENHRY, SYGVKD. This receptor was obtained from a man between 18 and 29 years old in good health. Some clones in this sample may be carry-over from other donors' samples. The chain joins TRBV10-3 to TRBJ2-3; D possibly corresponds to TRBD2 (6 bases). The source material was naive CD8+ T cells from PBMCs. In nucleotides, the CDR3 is TGTGCCATCAGTAAATTAGCGGCCGATACGCAGTATTTT. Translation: CAISKLAADTQYF.